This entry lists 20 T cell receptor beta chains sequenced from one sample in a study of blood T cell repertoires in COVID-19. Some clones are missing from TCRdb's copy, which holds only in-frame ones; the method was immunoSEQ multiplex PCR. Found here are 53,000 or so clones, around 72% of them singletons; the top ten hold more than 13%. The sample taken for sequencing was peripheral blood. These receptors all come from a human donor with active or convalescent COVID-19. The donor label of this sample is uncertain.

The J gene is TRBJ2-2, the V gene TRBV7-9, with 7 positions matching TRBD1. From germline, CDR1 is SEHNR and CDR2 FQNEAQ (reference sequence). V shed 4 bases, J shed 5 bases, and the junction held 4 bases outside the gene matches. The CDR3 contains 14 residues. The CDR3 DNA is TGTGCCAGCAGCTCGACAGGGAAGACCGGGGAGCTGTTTTTT. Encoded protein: CASSSTGKTGELFF.

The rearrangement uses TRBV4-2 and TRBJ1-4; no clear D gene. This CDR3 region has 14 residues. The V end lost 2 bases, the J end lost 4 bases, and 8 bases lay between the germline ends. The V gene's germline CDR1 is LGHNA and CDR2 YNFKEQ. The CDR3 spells CASSQLADNEKLFF. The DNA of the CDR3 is TGTGCCAGCAGCCAATTGGCAGATAATGAAAAACTGTTTTTT.

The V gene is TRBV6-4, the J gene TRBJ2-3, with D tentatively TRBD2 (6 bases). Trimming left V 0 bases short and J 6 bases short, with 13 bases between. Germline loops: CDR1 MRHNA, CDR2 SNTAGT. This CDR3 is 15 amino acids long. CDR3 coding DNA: TGTGCCAGCAGTGACTCCTCGAGAGGAGGGGATACGCAGTATTTT. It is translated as CASSDSSRGGDTQYF.

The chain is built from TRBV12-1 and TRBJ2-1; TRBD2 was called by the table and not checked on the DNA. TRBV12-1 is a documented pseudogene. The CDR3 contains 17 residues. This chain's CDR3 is CASSPGLAGAFCNEQFF. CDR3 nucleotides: TGTGCCAGCAGCCCTGGGCTAGCGGGAGCTTTTTGCAATGAGCAGTTCTTC.

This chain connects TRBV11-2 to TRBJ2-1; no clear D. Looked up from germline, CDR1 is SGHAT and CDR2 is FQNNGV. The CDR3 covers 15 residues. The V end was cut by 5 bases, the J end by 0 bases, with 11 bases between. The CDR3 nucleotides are TGTGCCAGCAGCCGCGACTTGAGCTCCTACAATGAGCAGTTCTTC. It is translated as CASSRDLSSYNEQFF. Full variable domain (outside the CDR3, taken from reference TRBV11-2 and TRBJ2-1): EAGVAQSPRYKIIEKRQSVAFWCNPISGHATLYWYQQILGQGPKLLIQFQNNGVVDDSQLPKDRFSAERLKGVDSTLKIQPAKLEDSAVYLCASSRDLSSYNEQFFGPGTRLTVL.

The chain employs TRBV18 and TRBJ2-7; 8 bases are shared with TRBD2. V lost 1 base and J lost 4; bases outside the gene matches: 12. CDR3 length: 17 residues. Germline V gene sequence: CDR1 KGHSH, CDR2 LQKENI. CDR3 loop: CASSPQVRSSGKYEQYF. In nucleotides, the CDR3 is TGTGCCAGCTCACCACAAGTCCGGAGTAGCGGGAAGTACGAGCAGTACTTC.

The CDR3 spells CASSEGGGAETQYF. CDR3 DNA sequence: TGTGCCAGCAGTGAAGGGGGGGGAGCGGAAACGCAGTATTTT. This chain uses TRBV6-1 with TRBJ2-3, with 7 bases that match TRBD2. Germline assignment: CDR1 MNHNS and CDR2 SASEGT. Trimming cost V 1 base and J 9 bases; bases outside gene matches: 7. CDR3 length: 14 amino acids.

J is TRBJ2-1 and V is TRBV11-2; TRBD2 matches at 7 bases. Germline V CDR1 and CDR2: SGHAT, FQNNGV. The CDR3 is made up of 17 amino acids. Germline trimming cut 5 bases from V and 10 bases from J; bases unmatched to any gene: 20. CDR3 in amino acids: CASSPSLGQGGSGEQFF. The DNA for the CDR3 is TGTGCCAGCAGCCCATCTCTGGGCCAGGGAGGGAGTGGCGAGCAGTTCTTC.

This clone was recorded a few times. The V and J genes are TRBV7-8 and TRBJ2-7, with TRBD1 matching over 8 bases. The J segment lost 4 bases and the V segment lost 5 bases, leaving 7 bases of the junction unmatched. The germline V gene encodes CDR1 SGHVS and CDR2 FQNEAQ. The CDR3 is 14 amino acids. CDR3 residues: CASSTDRGRYEQYF. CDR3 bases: TGTGCCAGCAGCACAGACAGGGGAAGGTACGAGCAGTACTTC.

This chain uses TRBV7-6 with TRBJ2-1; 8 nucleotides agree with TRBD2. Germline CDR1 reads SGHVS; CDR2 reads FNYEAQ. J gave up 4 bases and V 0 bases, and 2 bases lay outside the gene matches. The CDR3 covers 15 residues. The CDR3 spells CASSLAAGAYNEQFF. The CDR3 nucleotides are TGTGCCAGCAGCTTAGCAGCGGGAGCGTACAATGAGCAGTTCTTC.

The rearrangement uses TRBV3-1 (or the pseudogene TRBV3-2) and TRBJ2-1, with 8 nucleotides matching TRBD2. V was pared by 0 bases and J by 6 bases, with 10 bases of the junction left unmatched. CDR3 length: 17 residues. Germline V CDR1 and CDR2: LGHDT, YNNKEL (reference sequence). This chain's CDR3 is CASSQDLVYGRGNEQFF. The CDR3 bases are TGTGCCAGCAGCCAAGATCTGGTTTACGGGAGGGGCAATGAGCAGTTCTTC.

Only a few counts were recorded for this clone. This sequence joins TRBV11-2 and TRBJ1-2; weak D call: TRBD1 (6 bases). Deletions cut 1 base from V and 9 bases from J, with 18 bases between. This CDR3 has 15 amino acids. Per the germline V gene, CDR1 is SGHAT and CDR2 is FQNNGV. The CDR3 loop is CASSLGPRGVSSYTF. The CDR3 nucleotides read TGTGCCAGCAGCTTAGGCCCCAGGGGTGTAAGTAGCTACACCTTC.

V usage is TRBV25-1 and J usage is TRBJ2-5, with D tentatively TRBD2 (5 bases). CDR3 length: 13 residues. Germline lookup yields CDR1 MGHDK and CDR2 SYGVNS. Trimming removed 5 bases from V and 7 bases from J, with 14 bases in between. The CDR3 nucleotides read TGTGCCAGCAGTACCCCGGGATTAGGGACCCAGTACTTC. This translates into CASSTPGLGTQYF.

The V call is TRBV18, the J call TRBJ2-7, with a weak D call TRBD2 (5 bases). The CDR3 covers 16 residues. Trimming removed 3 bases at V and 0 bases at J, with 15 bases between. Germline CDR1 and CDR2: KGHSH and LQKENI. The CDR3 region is CASSPPYAGNSYEQYF. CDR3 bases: TGTGCCAGCTCACCCCCCTATGCGGGCAACTCCTACGAGCAGTACTTC.

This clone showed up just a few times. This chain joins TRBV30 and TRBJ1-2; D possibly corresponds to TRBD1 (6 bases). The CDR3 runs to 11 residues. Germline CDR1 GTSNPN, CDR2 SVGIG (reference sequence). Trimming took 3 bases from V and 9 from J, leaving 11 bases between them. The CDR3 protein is CAWSGDTRYTF. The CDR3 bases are TGTGCCTGGAGCGGGGACACCCGCTACACCTTC. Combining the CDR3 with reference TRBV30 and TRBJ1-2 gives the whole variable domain SQTIHQWPATLVQPVGSPLSLECTVEGTSNPNLYWYRQAAGRGLQLLFYSVGIGQISSEVPQNLSASRPQDRQFILSSKKLLLSDSGFYLCAWSGDTRYTFGSGTRLTVV.

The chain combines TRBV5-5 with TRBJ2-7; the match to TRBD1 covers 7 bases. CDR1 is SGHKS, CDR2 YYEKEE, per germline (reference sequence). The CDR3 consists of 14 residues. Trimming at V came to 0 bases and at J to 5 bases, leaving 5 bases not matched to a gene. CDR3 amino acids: CASSLVRGKDEQYF. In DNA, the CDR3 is TGTGCCAGCAGCTTGGTCAGGGGGAAGGACGAGCAGTACTTC.

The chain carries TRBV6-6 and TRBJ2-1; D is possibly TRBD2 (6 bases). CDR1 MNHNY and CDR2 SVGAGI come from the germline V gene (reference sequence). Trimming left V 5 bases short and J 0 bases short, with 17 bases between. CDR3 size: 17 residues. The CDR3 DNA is TGTGCCAGCAGTCCCTCCCTCAAGCGGGCCTCCTACAATGAGCAGTTCTTC. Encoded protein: CASSPSLKRASYNEQFF.

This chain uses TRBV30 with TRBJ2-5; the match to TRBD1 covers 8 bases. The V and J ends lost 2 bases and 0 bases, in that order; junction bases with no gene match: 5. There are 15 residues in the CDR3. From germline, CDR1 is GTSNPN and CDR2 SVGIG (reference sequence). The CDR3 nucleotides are TGTGCCTGGAGTAGGACAGGGAACAACCAAGAGACCCAGTACTTC. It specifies CAWSRTGNNQETQYF.

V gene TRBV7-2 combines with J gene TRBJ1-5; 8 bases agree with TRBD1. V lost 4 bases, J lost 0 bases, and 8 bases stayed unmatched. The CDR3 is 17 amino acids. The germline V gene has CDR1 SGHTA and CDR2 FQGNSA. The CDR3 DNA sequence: TGTGCCAGCAGCTCCGGGACAGGACCCTATAGCAATCAGCCCCAGCATTTT. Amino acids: CASSSGTGPYSNQPQHF.

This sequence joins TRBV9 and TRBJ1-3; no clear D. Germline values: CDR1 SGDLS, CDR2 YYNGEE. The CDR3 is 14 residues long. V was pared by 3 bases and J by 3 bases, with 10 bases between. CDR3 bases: TGTGCCAGCAGCGCCCGGGGTGATGGAAACACCATATATTTT. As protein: CASSARGDGNTIYF.